This T cell receptor (beta chain) was identified during a study of glioma-infiltrating T cells. Worth noting for this clonotype: Its target is unknown. A much larger clone sits a single nucleotide away, making a read error possible.

Notes on the study in general: Tissue-blood divergence was below expectation in non-neoplastic patients, above in gliomas. CDR3 overlap between tissue and blood was very small.

Germline V lookup: CDR1 SGDLS, CDR2 YYNGEE. The CDR3 has 15 residues. The V gene lost 3 bases and the J gene lost 8 bases, with 19 bases spanning the gap. The iRepertoire nested amplicon-rescue multiplex PCR amplified TCR alpha and beta CDR3s from RNA. One-step reverse transcription and amplification started from approximately 100-400 ng of tissue mRNA or PBMC total RNA. TCRdb used MiXCR to reprocess the multiplex PCR reads, holding one entry per CDR3 protein. The sample shows more than 95,000 distinct CDR3 sequences, roughly 25% of them seen only once. This sequence originates from a human donor with low-grade glioma or glioblastoma, undergoing nonglioma brain surgery, or in good health (not recorded which). The chain recombines TRBV9 with TRBJ2-3; a possible D gene is TRBD2 (6 bases). Material: glioma tissue, nonneoplastic brain tissue, or PBMCs (not recorded which). In DNA form, the CDR3 reads TGTGCCAGCAGCGAATACGGGACTGCCGCCGGTACGCAGTATTTT. It encodes CASSEYGTAAGTQYF.